In this sample, the clone carrying this T cell receptor beta chain turned up many times. This entry comes from a study of regulatory T cells in long-lasting Graves disease. As to time point: newly diagnosed GD, antithyroid drugs for less than 3 months. PBMC-extracted RNA yielded the TCR library. iRepertoire HTBI primers and Arm-PCR of CDR3 regions built TCR beta libraries. Via MiXCR, TCRdb re-called the multiplex PCR reads, giving one row per CDR3 protein. The sample contains roughly 520,000 distinct CDR3 sequences, around 13% of which appear only once. A further study also used this sample, focusing on T cells in Graves' hyperthyroidism and ophthalmopathy. From that study: In the blood, most expanded thyroid clonotypes above 0.001 appeared as well.

This receptor was identified in a woman aged 30 to 39 with Graves disease. The starting material was peripheral blood mononuclear cells (PBMCs), obtained at new diagnosis, from a patient treated with antithyroid drugs.

The CDR3 reads CSVGSGRDTSYEQYF. The CDR3 coding sequence is TGCAGCGTTGGAAGCGGGCGCGATACGTCCTACGAGCAGTACTTC. The chain uses TRBV29-1 and TRBJ2-7, with D possibly TRBD2 on 6 matching bases. Germline V gene lookup returns CDR1 SQVTM and CDR2 ANQGSEA. CDR3 length equals 15 residues. The ends were cut back, 4 bases at V and 1 base at J, with 17 bases in the middle.